What follows are 30 T cell receptor beta chains derived from one specimen sequenced in a study of shared clonotypes between healthy human individuals. Assay used: immunoSEQ multiplex PCR; TCRdb lists only in-frame clones, some missing. This sample has under 850,000 clones, with 55% to 75% found just once. Sequences were obtained from memory CD4+ T cells sorted from blood. The subset denotes: CD45RA-negative fraction. These receptors all come from a woman younger than 45 in good health.

Remarks on this clone: The same CDR3 is also encoded by other DNA sequences in this sample. The rearrangement joins TRBV18 to TRBJ2-2; no firm D call. Germline V gene data show CDR1 as KGHSH and CDR2 as LQKENI. This CDR3 contains 13 residues. V was cut by 2 bases and J by 4 bases, with 5 bases left in between. The CDR3 loop reads CASSPTRTGELFF. Here the CDR3 DNA reads TGTGCCAGCTCACCAACTCGCACCGGGGAGCTGTTTTTT.

This chain connects TRBV19 to TRBJ1-5; maybe TRBD1 (5 bases). The germline V and J ends were trimmed by 0 bases and 7 bases, with 7 bases remaining between them. There are 13 residues in the CDR3. CDR1 is LNHDA and CDR2 is SQIVND in the germline V gene (reference sequence). CDR3 sequence reads: CASSIDRAQPQHF. The CDR3 DNA is TGTGCCAGTAGTATAGACAGGGCCCAGCCCCAGCATTTT.

There are a few counts of this clone. V usage is TRBV6-6 and J usage is TRBJ1-5; 8 positions agree with TRBD1. V lost 7 bases and J lost 2; bases outside the gene matches: 7. CDR1 and CDR2 (germline): MNHNY, SVGAGI (reference sequence). The CDR3 sequence is 15 residues long. The CDR3 DNA sequence: TGTGCCAGCAATCCCCAGGGACAGGGCAATCAGCCCCAGCATTTT. This gives the protein CASNPQGQGNQPQHF.

This sequence joins TRBV7-9 and TRBJ2-2; the match to TRBD2 covers 12 bases. The germline V gene has CDR1 SEHNR and CDR2 FQNEAQ (reference sequence). The CDR3 is 17 residues long. Unmatched junction bases numbered 6, after V lost 1 base and J lost 6 bases. As DNA, the CDR3 is TGTGCCAGCAGCTTAGAACCGGGACTAGCGGGTCCCGGGGAGCTGTTTTTT. Translating it yields CASSLEPGLAGPGELFF. The full variable domain, completed using reference TRBV7-9 and TRBJ2-2, is DTGVSQNPRHKITKRGQNVTFRCDPISEHNRLYWYRQTLGQGPEFLTYFQNEAQLEKSRLLSDRFSAERPKGSFSTLEIQRTEQGDSAMYLCASSLEPGLAGPGELFFGEGSRLTVL.

The chain joins TRBV5-5 to TRBJ2-7; 8 bases are shared with TRBD1. CDR3 length equals 14 residues. V trimming: 4 bases; J trimming: 4 bases; junction bases outside the gene matches: 7. Germline CDR1 SGHKS, CDR2 YYEKEE (reference sequence). The chain's CDR3 is CASSQRDRRYEQYF. CDR3 bases: TGTGCCAGCAGCCAAAGGGACAGGCGTTACGAGCAGTACTTC.

The chain uses TRBV18 and TRBJ2-1; TRBD1 matches at 9 bases. The CDR3 runs to 16 residues. The germline V gene encodes CDR1 KGHSH and CDR2 LQKENI. The junction had 4 bases not matched to a gene; V was cut back by 2 bases and J by 2 bases. CDR3 loop: CASSPIGTGTYNEQFF. Here the CDR3 DNA reads TGTGCCAGCTCACCAATCGGGACAGGGACCTACAATGAGCAGTTCTTC.

The chain carries TRBV7-2 and TRBJ2-7; 7 nucleotides match TRBD2. CDR1 and CDR2 from the germline V gene are SGHTA and FQGNSA. The CDR3 length is 16 residues. V was clipped by 4 bases and J by 0 bases; unmatched bases: 9. The chain's CDR3 is CASSSGGLWASYEQYF. For the CDR3, the DNA is TGTGCCAGCAGCTCGGGGGGACTGTGGGCCTCCTACGAGCAGTACTTC.

In this sample, this clone turned up once. This sequence joins TRBV18 and TRBJ1-1; the D is unclear. The V end lost 3 bases, the J end lost 4 bases, and 12 bases lay between the germline ends. Germline CDR1 reads KGHSH; CDR2 reads LQKENI. CDR3 size: 14 residues. The CDR3: CASSPEQYFTEAFF. The CDR3 region has the DNA TGTGCCAGCTCACCTGAGCAGTACTTCACTGAAGCTTTCTTT. The full variable domain, with the rest looked up from reference TRBV18 and TRBJ1-1, is NAGVMQNPRHLVRRRGQEARLRCSPMKGHSHVYWYRQLPEEGLKFMVYLQKENIIDESGMPKERFSAEFPKEGPSILRIQQVVRGDSAAYFCASSPEQYFTEAFFGQGTRLTVV.

The chain is built from TRBV5-5 and TRBJ2-3; D is possibly TRBD2 (6 bases). Germline assignment: CDR1 SGHKS and CDR2 YYEKEE (reference sequence). The germline V and J ends were trimmed by 0 bases and 7 bases, with 30 bases remaining between them. The CDR3 loop spans 20 amino acids. The CDR3 reads CASSLARLLGTGPKRNTQYF. In DNA, the CDR3 is TGTGCCAGCAGCTTGGCCAGACTACTGGGGACTGGACCTAAACGGAATACGCAGTATTTT. Full variable domain (outside the CDR3, taken from reference TRBV5-5 and TRBJ2-3): DAGVTQSPTHLIKTRGQQVTLRCSPISGHKSVSWYQQVLGQGPQFIFQYYEKEERGRGNFPDRFSARQFPNYSSELNVNALLLGDSALYLCASSLARLLGTGPKRNTQYFGPGTRLTVL.

V is TRBV10-1 and J is TRBJ1-5; a weak D match, TRBD1 (6 bases). V lost 5 bases and J lost 6, with 11 bases in between. Germline values: CDR1 WNHNN, CDR2 SYGVQD (reference sequence). This CDR3 has 13 residues. Here the CDR3 reads CASSPGDGQPQHF. The CDR3, as DNA: TGCGCCAGCAGTCCAGGGGATGGTCAGCCCCAGCATTTT.

This clone occurred a few times. The chain uses TRBV5-1 and TRBJ2-7, with 7 bases lining up with TRBD2. The J segment lost 1 base and the V segment lost 0 bases, leaving 10 bases of the junction unmatched. This CDR3 spans 17 amino acids. Looked up from germline, CDR1 is SGHRS and CDR2 is YFSETQ. CDR3 sequence (DNA): TGCGCCAGCAGCTTGGCCATTACTAGCGCAATATCCTACGAGCAGTACTTC. It encodes CASSLAITSAISYEQYF.

For this clone: With a much larger clone just one base away, this may be a read error. This chain links TRBV5-4 with TRBJ1-2, with D unresolved. The CDR3 consists of 12 residues. The V end was cut by 0 bases, the J end by 4 bases, with 4 bases between. Germline-derived CDR1 and CDR2 are SGHNT and YYREEE (reference sequence). CDR3 sequence: CASSLDIYGYTF. For the CDR3, the DNA is TGTGCCAGCAGCTTGGACATCTATGGCTACACCTTC.

In DNA form, the CDR3 reads TGTGCCAGCAGCGGCGGGACAGAGTACGAGCAGTACTTC. Translation gives CASSGGTEYEQYF. The chain combines TRBV5-4 with TRBJ2-7; tentative D call: TRBD1 (7 bases). V was clipped by 4 bases and J by 4 bases, with 12 bases between them. Germline V gene data show CDR1 as SGHNT and CDR2 as YYREEE (reference sequence). The length of the CDR3 is 13 residues.

The chain carries TRBV7-6 and TRBJ1-6; no firm D call. The germline gives CDR1 SGHVS, CDR2 FNYEAQ. Between the trimmed V and J ends, which lost 5 bases and 3 bases, there was a span of 20 bases. The CDR3 is 18 residues long. In DNA form, the CDR3 reads TGTGCCAGCAGCCGCTTACTTCAACCCGGGGACTATAATTCACCCCTCCACTTT. Translation gives CASSRLLQPGDYNSPLHF.

This clone was observed once. The rearrangement links TRBV6-4 to TRBJ1-5; TRBD1 matches 9 bases. Germline CDR1 MRHNA, CDR2 SNTAGT. The CDR3 is 18 residues long. Trimming removed 7 bases from V and 7 bases from J; junction bases left unmatched: 20. CDR3 bases: TGTGCCAGCAACCTACCGGGACAGGGAGTGGTCACGGGGCAGCCCCAGCATTTT. Its translation is CASNLPGQGVVTGQPQHF.

The chain couples TRBV5-1 to TRBJ1-1; 10 nucleotides match TRBD1. The CDR3 is made up of 13 amino acids. V was clipped by 0 bases and J by 12 bases; unmatched bases: 5. CDR1 SGHRS and CDR2 YFSETQ come from the germline V gene. The chain's CDR3 is CASSLGDRGLSFF. DNA of the CDR3: TGCGCCAGCAGCTTGGGGGACAGGGGCTTATCTTTCTTT.

This clone was seen only a few times. The gene calls are TRBV5-1 and TRBJ1-1; possible D gene TRBD1, 6 bases. The germline V gene encodes CDR1 SGHRS and CDR2 YFSETQ. The CDR3 sequence is 12 residues long. Trimming shortened V by 4 bases and J by 8 bases, and 12 bases separated the two germline ends. CDR3 nucleotide sequence: TGCGCCAGCAGCACCTTGACAGGAGAAGCTTTCTTT. It encodes CASSTLTGEAFF.

About this clone: Mismatch with germline at one junction end may stem from a read error. The J gene is TRBJ2-1, the V gene TRBV6-5, with 8 bases fitting TRBD2. The CDR3 contains 13 residues. Looked up from germline, CDR1 is MNHEY and CDR2 is SVGAGI. This chain's CDR3 is CASSYSVAGSLLF. CDR3 nucleotide sequence: TGTGCCAGCAGTTACTCTGTAGCGGGAAGCCTACTCTTC.

This rearrangement joins TRBV5-1 to TRBJ1-1, with unresolved D. The CDR3 consists of 15 residues. The germline gives CDR1 SGHRS, CDR2 YFSETQ. V lost 1 base and J 1 base, leaving 11 bases between the germline ends. In nucleotides, the CDR3 is TGCGCCAGCAGCTTGTGGTCGGAGCAGAACACTGAAGCTTTCTTT. This sequence encodes CASSLWSEQNTEAFF.

The chain uses TRBV13 and TRBJ2-7, with TRBD1 identical over 8 bases. The J segment lost 11 bases and the V segment lost 2 bases, leaving 11 bases of the junction unmatched. This CDR3 is 14 amino acids long. Germline V gene sequence: CDR1 PRHDT, CDR2 FYEKMQ (reference sequence). As DNA, the CDR3 is TGTGCCAGCAGCTTACTTTCCGACAGGGGACCTAAGTACTTC. It translates to CASSLLSDRGPKYF.

The V and J genes are TRBV23-1 and TRBJ2-7, with D possibly being TRBD2 (6 bases). TRBV23-1 falls under the ORF class, with uncertain function. The V gene lost 0 bases and the J gene lost 2 bases, with 14 bases spanning the gap. The CDR3 runs 16 residues. The CDR3 DNA is TGCGCCAGCAGTCAATCTGGCTGGGGGGATCCCTACGAGCAGTACTTC. Translation gives CASSQSGWGDPYEQYF.

The V and J genes are TRBV7-6 and TRBJ2-1; D is uncertain. The CDR3 covers 12 residues. Trimming stripped 5 bases from V and 8 bases from J, with 10 bases between. CDR1 and CDR2 from the germline V gene are SGHVS and FNYEAQ. CDR3 loop: CASSARGDEQFF. DNA for the CDR3: TGTGCCAGCAGCGCAAGAGGAGATGAGCAGTTCTTC. Full variable domain (missing parts from reference TRBV7-6 and TRBJ2-1): GAGVSQSPRYKVTKRGQDVALRCDPISGHVSLYWYRQALGQGPEFLTYFNYEAQQDKSGLPNDRFSAERPEGSISTLTIQRTEQRDSAMYRCASSARGDEQFFGPGTRLTVL.

In this sample, this clone turned up a few times. This sample also contains other DNA sequences that code for the same CDR3. The rearrangement joins TRBV19 to TRBJ2-1, with D possibly called TRBD1 or TRBD2 (5 bases each). The CDR3 runs 11 residues. CDR1 is LNHDA and CDR2 is SQIVND in the germline V gene (reference sequence). The germline V and J ends were trimmed by 8 bases and 3 bases, with 5 bases remaining between them. DNA of the CDR3: TGTGCCAGTGGGGGCTACAATGAGCAGTTCTTC. Translating gives CASGGYNEQFF.

With regard to this clone: The same CDR3 can be traced to other DNA sequences in this sample. The gene calls are TRBV5-1 and TRBJ2-7; TRBD2 might be the D (6 bases). This CDR3 region has 14 residues. V was trimmed by 0 bases and J by 3 bases, leaving 10 bases between them. Germline CDR1 SGHRS, CDR2 YFSETQ. Here the CDR3 DNA reads TGCGCCAGCAGCTTGGTTAGCGGCAGCTACGAGCAGTACTTC. It specifies CASSLVSGSYEQYF. The entire variable domain, with the rest obtained from reference TRBV5-1 and TRBJ2-7, is as follows: KAGVTQTPRYLIKTRGQQVTLSCSPISGHRSVSWYQQTPGQGLQFLFEYFSETQRNKGNFPGRFSGRQFSNSRSEMNVSTLELGDSALYLCASSLVSGSYEQYFGPGTRLTVT.

The chain recombines TRBV9 with TRBJ1-1; D unresolved. Looked up from germline, CDR1 is SGDLS and CDR2 is YYNGEE. V was pared by 3 bases and J by 2 bases, with 14 bases between. There are 15 residues in the CDR3. This chain's CDR3 is CASSAGGQSNTEAFF. The CDR3 coding sequence is TGTGCCAGCAGCGCGGGAGGGCAGTCCAACACTGAAGCTTTCTTT.

This clone was seen a single time. In DNA form, the CDR3 reads TGTGCCAGCAGCTTTTCGGGTCTAGGCAATCAGCCCCAGCATTTT. Encoded protein: CASSFSGLGNQPQHF. The V gene is TRBV7-8, the J gene TRBJ1-5; D remains ambiguous. Germline V CDR1 and CDR2: SGHVS, FQNEAQ. Deletions cut 3 bases from V and 2 bases from J, with 11 bases between. CDR3 length equals 15 residues.

This chain joins TRBV11-2 and TRBJ1-1; no reliable D call. CDR1 is SGHAT, CDR2 FQNNGV, per germline. Deletions cut 3 bases from V and 3 bases from J, with 8 bases between. There are 13 residues in the CDR3. The CDR3 DNA is TGTGCCAGCAGCTTGGTTCGGGACACTGAAGCTTTCTTT. This codes for CASSLVRDTEAFF.

The rearrangement uses TRBV27 and TRBJ1-2; D call uncertain. V gave up 5 bases and J gave up 6 bases, with 16 bases separating them. Germline V CDR1 and CDR2: MNHEY, SMNVEV (reference sequence). This CDR3 spans 14 amino acids. Here the CDR3 DNA reads TGTGCCAGCAGTGCGCTAGGGCAGAGCAATGGCTACACCTTC. Protein: CASSALGQSNGYTF.

The chain has TRBV13 and TRBJ2-7; the match to TRBD1 covers 11 bases. The end of the DNA aligns better with TRBJ2-1, so the J call may be wrong. Germline V CDR1 and CDR2: PRHDT, FYEKMQ (reference sequence). The CDR3 runs 14 residues. CDR3 DNA: TGTGCCAGCAGCAAAGGACAGGGGGCAAGAGAGCAGTTCTTC. Its protein product is CASSKGQGAREQFF.

This clone showed up just once. The chain is built from TRBV28 and TRBJ2-1, with D tentatively TRBD2 (6 bases). CDR1 is MDHEN, CDR2 SYDVKM, per germline. The V gene lost 11 bases and the J gene lost 8 bases, with 25 bases spanning the gap. CDR3 length: 15 amino acids. The CDR3 sequence: CASRGGGASTHEQFF. As DNA, the CDR3 is TGTGCCTCCCGTGGTGGAGGGGCGAGTACCCATGAGCAGTTCTTC. The whole variable domain, filled in from reference TRBV28 and TRBJ2-1, reads DVKVTQSSRYLVKRTGEKVFLECVQDMDHENMFWYRQDPGLGLRLIYFSYDVKMKEKGDIPEGYSVSREKKERFSLILESASTNQTSMYLCASRGGGASTHEQFFGPGTRLTVL.